Each of the 3 T cell receptor beta chains below was sequenced from the same sample in a study of control samples from healthy donors and cancer patients. The assay was immunoSEQ multiplex PCR, and TCRdb's table has in-frame clones only and misses some. The sample lists 100,000 to 150,000 clones, roughly 92% seen once, with around 5.4% in the top ten. Sequences were obtained from blood. These receptors originate from a man aged 18 to 29 in good health.

The chain links TRBV5-1 to TRBJ2-1; a weak D match, TRBD1 (6 bases). Germline V gives CDR1 SGHRS, CDR2 YFSETQ. Trimming took 2 bases from V and 5 from J, leaving 11 bases between them. The CDR3 runs 14 residues. The CDR3 region has the DNA TGCGCCAGCAGCTTTGGGGGCGTTGACAATGAGCAGTTCTTC. This encodes CASSFGGVDNEQFF.

The chain couples TRBV14 to TRBJ2-2, with 9 nucleotides matching TRBD2. The CDR3 sequence is 16 residues long. The J segment lost 6 bases and the V segment lost 2 bases, leaving 7 bases of the junction unmatched. Germline CDR1 and CDR2: SGHDN and FVKESK. The CDR3 bases are TGTGCCAGCAGCCAACTAGAGCGGGGGGCCCCCGGGGAGCTGTTTTTT. Its translation is CASSQLERGAPGELFF.

The chain recombines TRBV9 with TRBJ2-1, with a possible D match to TRBD2 (7 bases). The V end lost 1 base, the J end lost 6 bases, and 14 bases lay between the germline ends. This CDR3 has 15 residues. Germline CDR1 reads SGDLS; CDR2 reads YYNGEE. CDR3 DNA sequence: TGTGCCAGCAGCGTATGGGGGGGCCTGTTCAATGAGCAGTTCTTC. Its translation is CASSVWGGLFNEQFF.